One sample yielded the 14 T cell receptor beta chains listed below, sequenced in a study of T cell repertoires in aging, cancer and after chemotherapy. Multiplex touch-down PCR with TRB-A/B primers amplified rearranged V-D-J TRB sequences. MiXCR was run by TCRdb on the multiplex PCR reads, yielding one entry per CDR3 protein. This sample has thousands of distinct CDR3 sequences, with less than 45% found just once. Amplification of TCR beta used genomic DNA extracted from peripheral blood. Material for sequencing was blood. All receptors come from a human donor with a solid tumor.

V gene TRBV7-2 combines with J gene TRBJ2-3, with TRBD2 matching over 15 bases. This CDR3 comprises 17 residues. Germline assignment: CDR1 SGHTA and CDR2 FQGNSA. V dropped 4 bases and J dropped 5; count of bases not matched to a gene: 7. The CDR3 loop is CASSWGLAGGGGDTQYF. CDR3 DNA sequence: TGTGCCAGCAGCTGGGGACTAGCGGGGGGAGGTGGAGATACGCAGTATTTT.

The table lists this clonotype with a few counts. The rearrangement joins TRBV7-9 to TRBJ2-7, with 9 bases fitting TRBD2. V gave up 5 bases and J gave up 3 bases; unmatched junction bases: 5. The CDR3 has 14 residues. Germline-derived CDR1 and CDR2 are SEHNR and FQNEAQ (reference sequence). The DNA of the CDR3 is TGTGCCAGCAGCGTTTTAGCGGGAGACTACGAGCAGTACTTC. Amino acid sequence: CASSVLAGDYEQYF.

By its share, this clonotype is large. The chain uses TRBV30 and TRBJ2-7; D unresolved. The V and J ends lost 2 bases and 3 bases respectively, with 8 bases between them. The CDR3 totals 12 residues. Germline V gene data show CDR1 as GTSNPN and CDR2 as SVGIG (reference sequence). The CDR3 loop is CAWSPSFYEQYF. DNA for the CDR3: TGTGCCTGGAGTCCGAGTTTCTACGAGCAGTACTTC.

The sample holds a few counts of this clonotype. This chain uses TRBV29-1 with TRBJ1-1; possibly TRBD1 for D (5 bases). Trimming shortened V by 7 bases and J by 8 bases, and 11 bases separated the two germline ends. The CDR3 sequence is 10 residues long. The germline V gene encodes CDR1 SQVTM and CDR2 ANQGSEA. The CDR3 DNA reads as TGCAGCGGGGGGGATGGGGAAGCTTTCTTT. Its translation: CSGGDGEAFF. The whole variable domain, filled in from reference TRBV29-1 and TRBJ1-1, reads SAVISQKPSRDICQRGTSLTIQCQVDSQVTMMFWYRQQPGQSLTLIATANQGSEATYESGFVIDKFPISRPNLTFSTLTVSNMSPEDSSIYLCSGGDGEAFFGQGTRLTVV.

Remarks on this clonotype: An end of the junction does not agree with germline; a read error may underlie this. The chain is built from TRBV6-1 and TRBJ1-2, with 9 bases aligning to TRBD1. CDR3 length: 15 residues. The V gene's germline CDR1 is MNHNS and CDR2 SASEGT. CDR3 nucleotides: TGTGCCAGCAGTTACTCCGGACAGGGGAGCTATAGCTACACCTTC. Protein sequence: CASSYSGQGSYSYTF.

The genes are TRBV7-2 and TRBJ2-1, with D unclear. Per germline, CDR1 SGHTA and CDR2 FQGNSA. V was cut by 4 bases and J by 10 bases, with 8 bases left in between. This CDR3 spans 11 amino acids. In DNA form, the CDR3 reads TGTGCCAGCAGCTCAGGCGTGGAGCAGTTCTTC. Protein product: CASSSGVEQFF.

This clonotype was counted between two and nine times. The chain couples TRBV12-3 or TRBV12-4 to TRBJ1-1; unclear D gene. V lost 7 bases and J lost 6, with 12 bases in between. There are 12 residues in the CDR3. In DNA form, the CDR3 reads TGTGCCAGCACCCTAAGTGGGGCTGAAGCTTTCTTT. Its protein is CASTLSGAEAFF.

V usage is TRBV19 and J usage is TRBJ2-2, with 11 bases fitting TRBD2. The germline V gene encodes CDR1 LNHDA and CDR2 SQIVND (reference sequence). This CDR3 contains 15 residues. V lost 3 bases to trimming and J lost 4 bases; unmatched junction nucleotides: 1. The CDR3 region has the DNA TGTGCCAGTAGTATCGGACTAGCGGGCACCGGGGAGCTGTTTTTT. Protein product: CASSIGLAGTGELFF.

The chain combines TRBV30 with TRBJ2-7, with TRBD1 matching 8 bases. Germline V lookup: CDR1 GTSNPN, CDR2 SVGIG (reference sequence). The CDR3 consists of 14 residues. J was trimmed by 0 bases and V by 3 bases; bases with no gene match: 4. The DNA of the CDR3 is TGTGCCTGGAGGTGGGGGACAGGCTCCTACGAGCAGTACTTC. Translation: CAWRWGTGSYEQYF. Based on the CDR3 plus reference TRBV30 and TRBJ2-7, the full variable domain is SQTIHQWPATLVQPVGSPLSLECTVEGTSNPNLYWYRQAAGRGLQLLFYSVGIGQISSEVPQNLSASRPQDRQFILSSKKLLLSDSGFYLCAWRWGTGSYEQYFGPGTRLTVT.

J is TRBJ2-2 and V is TRBV5-6; D is undetermined. Per the germline V gene, CDR1 is SGHDT and CDR2 is YYEEEE. The CDR3 is 14 amino acids. V was clipped by 10 bases and J by 0 bases, with 13 bases between them. CDR3: CAGQNGPNTGELFF. DNA for the CDR3: TGTGCCGGCCAAAACGGCCCGAACACCGGGGAGCTGTTTTTT.

The genes are TRBV7-9 and TRBJ2-5; D gene ambiguous. CDR1 and CDR2 (germline): SEHNR, FQNEAQ (reference sequence). V lost 1 base and J lost 3, with 9 bases in between. The CDR3 contains 14 residues. The chain's CDR3 is CASSLGHTEETQYF. The CDR3 DNA follows: TGTGCCAGCAGCTTAGGTCATACGGAAGAGACCCAGTACTTC.

The gene calls are TRBV7-9 and TRBJ1-6; no definite D call. Germline loops: CDR1 SEHNR, CDR2 FQNEAQ (reference sequence). Trimming took 4 bases from V and 7 from J, leaving 5 bases between them. The CDR3 length is 12 residues. This CDR3 reads CASSSVNSPLHF. The CDR3 DNA follows: TGTGCCAGCAGCTCAGTAAATTCACCCCTCCACTTT. Combining the CDR3 with reference TRBV7-9 and TRBJ1-6 gives the whole variable domain DTGVSQNPRHKITKRGQNVTFRCDPISEHNRLYWYRQTLGQGPEFLTYFQNEAQLEKSRLLSDRFSAERPKGSFSTLEIQRTEQGDSAMYLCASSSVNSPLHFGNGTRLTVT.

V is TRBV7-2 and J is TRBJ2-7; 9 bases align to TRBD1. The germline V gene has CDR1 SGHTA and CDR2 FQGNSA. This CDR3 is built from 13 residues. V lost 5 bases to trimming and J lost 4 bases; unmatched junction nucleotides: 3. The CDR3 reads CASSGTGKYEQYF. The CDR3 region has the DNA TGTGCCAGCAGCGGGACAGGGAAGTACGAGCAGTACTTC.

In its sample, this clonotype was seen a few times. The genes are TRBV20-1 and TRBJ2-7, with D possibly called TRBD1 or TRBD2 (5 bases each). The CDR3 runs to 13 residues. V lost 2 bases to trimming and J lost 2 bases, with 10 bases between them. Germline values: CDR1 DFQATT, CDR2 SNEGSKA (reference sequence). The CDR3 region is CSARRDRAYEQYF. The DNA of the CDR3 is TGCAGTGCTAGACGGGACCGAGCCTACGAGCAGTACTTC.